A selection of T cell receptor beta chains follows, all from one sample in a study of CD8+ T cells in alopecia areata. Repertoires were generated with immunoSEQ multiplex PCR, while TCRdb's copy carries only in-frame clones and drops some. The sample carries 60,000 to 90,000 clones, approximately 72% recorded once. The material was CD8+ T cells sorted from blood, obtained at week 24, from a patient treated with tofacitinib. The receptors were gathered from a human donor with alopecia areata. The CDR3 runs from the conserved cysteine through the conserved F or W. A D gene is named only where the DNA matches it firmly. Some rows mark clone size as missing; the rest say once, few, many or name a class of expanded clone.

j_call d_call clone_size cdr3_length v_call cdr3_aa cdr3_nt
TRBJ2-1 TRBD2 - 13 TRBV7-9 CASNTPGRNEQFF TGTGCCAGCAATACCCCCGGGAGGAATGAGCAGTTCTTC
TRBJ2-5 TRBD2 once 17 TRBV5-4 CASSLALAAVGQETQYF TGTGCCAGCAGCTTGGCTCTAGCGGCAGTAGGGCAAGAGACCCAGTACTTC
TRBJ2-3 - few 13 TRBV4-1 CASSPMVGDTQYF TGCGCCAGCAGCCCTATGGTGGGGGATACGCAGTATTTT
TRBJ2-7 - - 14 TRBV7-2 CASSPVDNNYEQYF TGTGCCAGCAGCCCGGTGGACAATAATTACGAGCAGTACTTC
TRBJ1-2 - - 15 TRBV4-1 CASSLTPGGEGGYTF TGCGCCAGCAGCCTCACCCCGGGTGGGGAGGGTGGCTACACCTTC
TRBJ2-7 - - 12 TRBV5-4 CASSFISDEQYF TGTGCCAGCAGCTTTATATCGGACGAGCAGTACTTC
TRBJ2-7 - - 14 TRBV27 CASRILLGVGEQYF TGTGCCAGCAGGATATTGTTGGGGGTCGGGGAGCAGTACTTC
TRBJ2-1 TRBD2 - 16 TRBV15 CATSRDSLAGRNEQFF TGTGCCACCAGCAGAGATTCGCTAGCGGGGCGGAATGAGCAGTTCTTC
TRBJ2-3 - few 15 TRBV19 CASSMRVSLTDTQYF TGTGCCAGTAGTATGAGGGTATCCCTTACAGATACGCAGTATTTT
TRBJ2-1 TRBD2 - 14 TRBV5-1 CASSLAGARNEQFF TGCGCCAGCAGCTTAGCGGGGGCCCGAAATGAGCAGTTCTTC
TRBJ2-1 - - 14 TRBV2 CASSESGLTGEQFF TGTGCCAGCAGTGAAAGCGGACTTACGGGTGAGCAGTTCTTC
TRBJ1-2 - - 15 TRBV9 CASSPRQVPKGGYTF TGTGCCAGCAGCCCCAGACAGGTCCCTAAAGGGGGCTACACCTTC
TRBJ1-1 - - 14 TRBV6-5 CASSYSDGPTEAFF TGTGCCAGCAGTTACTCGGACGGCCCCACTGAAGCTTTCTTT
TRBJ2-7 TRBD1 - 15 TRBV4-3 CASSQGRTGHYEQYF TGCGCCAGCAGCCAAGGTAGGACAGGCCACTACGAGCAGTACTTC
TRBJ1-2 - - 17 TRBV5-6 CASSLDGGLNLNYGYTF TGTGCCAGCAGCTTGGATGGCGGGTTAAACCTAAACTATGGCTACACCTTC
TRBJ1-1 TRBD1 - 15 TRBV6-4 CASRAGDRGSTEAFF TGTGCCAGCAGGGCTGGGGACAGGGGCAGCACTGAAGCTTTCTTT
TRBJ2-2 TRBD2 - 17 TRBV27 CASSFLGGGRGTGELFF TGTGCCAGCAGTTTCCTCGGCGGGGGGCGCGGTACCGGGGAGCTGTTTTTT
TRBJ1-5 TRBD1 few 14 TRBV5-6 CASSLGDRNQPQHF TGTGCCAGCAGCTTGGGGGACAGAAATCAGCCCCAGCATTTT
TRBJ2-3 TRBD2 - 15 TRBV27 CASSLLAGAQDTQYF TGTGCCAGCAGCCTACTAGCGGGAGCACAAGATACGCAGTATTTT
TRBJ1-1 - - 15 TRBV4-1 CASSQAAGSNTEAFF TGCGCCAGCAGCCAAGCGGCAGGGTCGAACACTGAAGCTTTCTTT
TRBJ1-5 - - 15 TRBV29-1 CSVERPQVNNQPQHF TGCAGCGTTGAAAGACCGCAGGTGAACAATCAGCCCCAGCATTTT
TRBJ2-7 TRBD1 - 17 TRBV25-1 CASSEYFVGQGPYEQYF TGTGCCAGCAGTGAATATTTTGTAGGACAGGGCCCCTACGAGCAGTACTTC
TRBJ2-4 TRBD1 - 15 TRBV27 CASSYRDRAPDIQYF TGTGCCAGCAGTTACCGGGACAGAGCCCCGGACATTCAGTACTTC
TRBJ2-7 - few 11 TRBV10-3 CAIRDYYEQYF TGTGCCATCCGGGATTACTACGAGCAGTACTTC
TRBJ1-1 - few 14 TRBV19 CASSIVGGDTEAFF TGTGCCAGTAGTATAGTCGGGGGAGACACTGAAGCTTTCTTT
TRBJ2-5 TRBD2 - 18 TRBV4-1 CASSQDSSGAPHQETQYF TGCGCCAGCAGCCAAGACTCTAGCGGAGCTCCTCACCAAGAGACCCAGTACTTC
TRBJ2-1 - - 12 TRBV2 CASSAVNNEQFF TGTGCCAGCAGCGCCGTTAACAATGAGCAGTTCTTC
TRBJ2-7 - - 15 TRBV27 CASSFSGSLSYEQYF TGTGCCAGCAGTTTTTCGGGATCACTCTCTTACGAGCAGTACTTC
TRBJ2-7 TRBD2 few 16 TRBV7-6 CASSLEGGRSDYEQYF TGTGCCAGCAGCTTAGAGGGCGGGAGGTCTGACTACGAGCAGTACTTC
TRBJ1-2 - - 13 TRBV19 CASSVTSNYGYTF TGTGCCAGTAGTGTGACATCAAACTATGGCTACACCTTC
TRBJ1-2 - few 15 TRBV5-6 CASSPKLGVVYGYTF TGTGCCAGCAGCCCCAAACTCGGGGTCGTCTATGGCTACACCTTC
TRBJ2-1 TRBD2 - 17 TRBV5-1 CASSQPVVGLAGNEQFF TGCGCCAGCAGTCAGCCTGTTGTGGGACTAGCGGGCAATGAGCAGTTCTTC
TRBJ2-1 - - 13 TRBV2 CASLGGAVNEQFF TGTGCCAGCCTGGGGGGGGCCGTGAATGAGCAGTTCTTC
TRBJ2-2 TRBD1 - 17 TRBV27 CASAGTGTGAGTGELFF TGTGCCAGCGCTGGCACCGGGACAGGGGCGGGCACCGGGGAGCTGTTTTTT
TRBJ2-2 - medium-sized 13 TRBV2 CASGRADTGELFF TGTGCCAGCGGACGGGCGGACACCGGGGAGCTGTTTTTT
TRBJ2-5 TRBD2 - 15 TRBV7-9 CASSEGTSGQETQYF TGTGCCAGCAGCGAGGGGACTAGCGGCCAAGAGACCCAGTACTTC
TRBJ2-7 TRBD1 few 16 TRBV6-6 CASRDPGTGGNYEQYF TGTGCCAGCAGGGACCCGGGGACAGGGGGGAACTACGAGCAGTACTTC
TRBJ2-2 - large 13 TRBV6-4 CASSDKNTGELFF TGTGCCAGCAGTGACAAGAACACCGGGGAGCTGTTTTTT
TRBJ2-7 TRBD1 many 15 TRBV11-2 CASSPVTGGSYEQYF TGCGCCAGCAGCCCTGTGACAGGGGGCTCCTACGAGCAGTACTTC
TRBJ2-1 TRBD1 - 15 TRBV6-5 CASSTDRGGDNEQFF TGTGCCAGCAGTACCGACAGGGGCGGGGACAATGAGCAGTTCTTC
TRBJ2-2 - - 17 TRBV29-1 CSVEDHDTGTNTGELFF TGCAGCGTTGAAGATCATGATACAGGGACGAACACCGGGGAGCTGTTTTTT
TRBJ2-5 TRBD1 - 21 TRBV28 CASSPLQHTLPGTVDRETQYF TGTGCCAGCAGCCCCCTCCAACACACTCTCCCCGGGACAGTCGACCGCGAGACCCAGTACTTC
TRBJ2-3 TRBD1 once 16 TRBV5-4 CASSLDRTGAADTQYF TGTGCCAGCAGCTTGGATAGGACAGGGGCAGCAGATACGCAGTATTTT
TRBJ2-7 TRBD2 - 15 TRBV2 CASSEVASGAYEQYF TGTGCCAGCAGTGAAGTGGCTAGCGGGGCTTACGAGCAGTACTTC
TRBJ1-5 - - 17 TRBV5-6 CASSYSTGFESNQPQHF TGTGCCAGCAGCTACTCTACAGGGTTTGAGAGCAATCAGCCCCAGCATTTT
TRBJ2-2 - few 12 TRBV5-6 CASSGDTGELFF TGTGCCAGCAGCGGGGACACCGGGGAGCTGTTTTTT
TRBJ1-2 - - 14 TRBV28 CASSLGALAIGYTF TGTGCCAGCAGTTTAGGGGCGCTAGCGATCGGCTACACCTTC
TRBJ1-3 - - 14 TRBV27 CASSAGFSGNTIYF TGTGCCAGCAGCGCAGGGTTCTCTGGAAACACCATATATTTT